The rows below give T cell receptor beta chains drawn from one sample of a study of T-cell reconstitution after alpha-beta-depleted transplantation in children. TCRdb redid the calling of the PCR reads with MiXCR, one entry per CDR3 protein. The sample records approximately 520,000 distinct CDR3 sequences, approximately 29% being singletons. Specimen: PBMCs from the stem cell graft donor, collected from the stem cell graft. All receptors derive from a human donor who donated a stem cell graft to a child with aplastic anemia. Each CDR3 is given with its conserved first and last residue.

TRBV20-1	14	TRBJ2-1	CSAALAGGYNEQFF
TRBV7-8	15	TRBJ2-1	CASSSRPSDYNEQFF
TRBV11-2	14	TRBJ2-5	CASSFLPGSETQYF
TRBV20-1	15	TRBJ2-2	CSARDPGTPSRELFF
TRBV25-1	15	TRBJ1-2	CASSQQGLISDGYTF
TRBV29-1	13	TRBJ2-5	CSVQRAWQETQYF
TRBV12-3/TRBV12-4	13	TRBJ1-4	CASSFGTSEKLFF
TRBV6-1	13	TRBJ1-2	CASSGDSWYGYTF
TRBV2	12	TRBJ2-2	CASSRGPGELFF
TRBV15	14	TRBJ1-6	CATSREGVASPLHF
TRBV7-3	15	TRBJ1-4	CASSPLGRADEKLFF
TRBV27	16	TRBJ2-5	CASSLYLGIPQETQYF
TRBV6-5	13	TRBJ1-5	CASQRTGNQPQHF
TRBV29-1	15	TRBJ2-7	CSVENRGSGSYEQYF
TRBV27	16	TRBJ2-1	CASSPVRREARNEQFF
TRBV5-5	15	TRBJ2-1	CASSLEGGVANEQFF
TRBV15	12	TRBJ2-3	CATKGGTDTQYF
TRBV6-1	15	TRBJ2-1	CASSKTSGINNEQFF
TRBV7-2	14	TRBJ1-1	CASSPLSWGTEAFF
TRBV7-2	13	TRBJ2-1	CASSTDRAAEQFF
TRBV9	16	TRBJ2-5	CASSVTSSGIQETQYF
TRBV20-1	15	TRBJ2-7	CSARYTRTSGYEQYF
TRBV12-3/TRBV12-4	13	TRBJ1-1	CASRPDKNTEAFF
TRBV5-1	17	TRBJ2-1	CASSHMGLAGVYNEQFF
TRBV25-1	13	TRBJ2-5	CASSETPVETQYF
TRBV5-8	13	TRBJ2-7	CASSLVGGYEQYF
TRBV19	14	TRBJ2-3	CATQVAGVVDTQYF
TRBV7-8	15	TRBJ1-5	CASSLGENSNQPQHF